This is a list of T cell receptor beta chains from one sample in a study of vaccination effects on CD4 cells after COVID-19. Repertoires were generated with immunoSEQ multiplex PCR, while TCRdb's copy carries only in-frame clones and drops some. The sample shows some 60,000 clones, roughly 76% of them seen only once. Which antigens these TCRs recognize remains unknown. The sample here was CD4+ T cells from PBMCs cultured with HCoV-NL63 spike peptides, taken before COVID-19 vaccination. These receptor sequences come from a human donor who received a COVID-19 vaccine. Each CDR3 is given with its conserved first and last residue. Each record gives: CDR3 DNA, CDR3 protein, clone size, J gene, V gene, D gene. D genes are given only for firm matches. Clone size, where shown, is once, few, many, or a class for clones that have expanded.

CDR3 DNA: TGCGCCAGCAGCCTAACGGCCGCAACTAACTATGGCTACACCTTC; CDR3 protein: CASSLTAATNYGYTF; clone size: -; J gene: TRBJ1-2; V gene: TRBV5-1; D gene: -
CDR3 DNA: TGTGCCAGCAGTTACGGAGTGATAAGGGCCGGGACTGAAGCTTTCTTT; CDR3 protein: CASSYGVIRAGTEAFF; clone size: -; J gene: TRBJ1-1; V gene: TRBV6-2/TRBV6-3; D gene: -
CDR3 DNA: TGTGCCAGCAGCTCTCTTGGGACAGTCAACACTGAAGCTTTCTTT; CDR3 protein: CASSSLGTVNTEAFF; clone size: -; J gene: TRBJ1-1; V gene: TRBV6-6; D gene: TRBD1
CDR3 DNA: TGTGCCACCGGAACAGGGGAAGGAGGCTATGGCTACACCTTC; CDR3 protein: CATGTGEGGYGYTF; clone size: -; J gene: TRBJ1-2; V gene: TRBV24-1; D gene: TRBD1
CDR3 DNA: TGTGCCAGTAGTGGTCGGACTAGCGGATCCACAGATACGCAGTATTTT; CDR3 protein: CASSGRTSGSTDTQYF; clone size: -; J gene: TRBJ2-3; V gene: TRBV19; D gene: TRBD2
CDR3 DNA: TGTGCTAGTGGCCCCCTTGGAGGGGGCTTCGATGGCTACACCTTC; CDR3 protein: CASGPLGGGFDGYTF; clone size: few; J gene: TRBJ1-2; V gene: TRBV12-5; D gene: TRBD1
CDR3 DNA: TGTGCCAGCAGTAACAGGGGATTGAACACCGGGGAGCTGTTTTTT; CDR3 protein: CASSNRGLNTGELFF; clone size: -; J gene: TRBJ2-2; V gene: TRBV6-2/TRBV6-3; D gene: TRBD1
CDR3 DNA: TGCGCCAGCAGCTTGGGAGGCAGTGGAACAACTAATGAAAAACTGTTTTTT; CDR3 protein: CASSLGGSGTTNEKLFF; clone size: -; J gene: TRBJ1-4; V gene: TRBV5-1; D gene: -
CDR3 DNA: TGTGCCAGCAGCTTAGGACTGGCAGCCAAAAACATTCAGTACTTC; CDR3 protein: CASSLGLAAKNIQYF; clone size: -; J gene: TRBJ2-4; V gene: TRBV7-8; D gene: -
CDR3 DNA: TGTGCCATCAGGGGTGGACAGTTTAACTATGGCTACACCTTC; CDR3 protein: CAIRGGQFNYGYTF; clone size: -; J gene: TRBJ1-2; V gene: TRBV10-3; D gene: -
CDR3 DNA: TGTGCCACCAGTGATGCCGGGGGTACAGATACGCAGTATTTT; CDR3 protein: CATSDAGGTDTQYF; clone size: -; J gene: TRBJ2-3; V gene: TRBV24-1; D gene: -